The source of this T cell receptor beta chain is a study of Ad26.COV2.S vaccination and SARS-CoV-2 variants. Treatment indicated: around 19 received Ad26.COV2.S at low or high dose, single or two shots; about five received placebo; per-sample allocation not given. Sample collection was performed on day 63 after the first vaccine or placebo injection. Assay: immunoSEQ multiplex PCR; the TCRdb copy retains only in-frame clones and omits some. The data show roughly 680,000 clones, more than 70% seen once. This CDR3 has 15 amino acids. V lost 2 bases and J 4 bases, leaving 13 bases between the germline ends. In germline, CDR1 is SGHTA, CDR2 FQGTGA.

J is TRBJ2-3 and V is TRBV7-3, with D possibly being TRBD2 (6 bases). Sequencing was performed on peripheral blood, taken in a trial of Ad26.COV2.S vaccine versus placebo. The clonotype originates from a person aged 18-60 years who received the Ad26.COV2.S COVID-19 vaccine or a placebo. CDR3 in DNA: TGTGCCAGCAGCTTAGGCGGAGGGGACGCAGATACGCAGTATTTT. This encodes CASSLGGGDADTQYF.